This T cell receptor beta chain was found in a study of Ad26.COV2.S vaccination and SARS-CoV-2 variants. The CDR3 runs 15 residues. Germline-derived CDR1 and CDR2 are LNHDA and SQIVND (reference sequence). The V gene end was trimmed by 6 bases and the J gene end by 7 bases; junction bases not matched to a gene: 11. Here immunoSEQ multiplex PCR was the method, and the copy in TCRdb shows in-frame clones only, minus some. Of under 500,000 clones listed, approximately 92% are singletons. Regarding treatment: 15 to 20 received Ad26.COV2.S at low or high dose, single or two shots; 5 received placebo; per-sample allocation not given. Sampling was done on day 63 after the first vaccine or placebo injection.

Sequencing used peripheral blood, obtained in a trial of Ad26.COV2.S vaccine versus placebo. This TCR was recovered from a person aged 18 to 59 who received the Ad26.COV2.S COVID-19 vaccine or a placebo. The rearrangement uses TRBV19 and TRBJ1-2, with 10 nucleotides matching TRBD1. The CDR3 nucleotides read TGTGCCAGTAGCTCCGGGACAGGGGTAGTCGGTGGCTACACCTTC. Protein: CASSSGTGVVGGYTF.